One sample yielded the 21 T cell receptor beta chains listed below, sequenced in a study of coeliac disease. Measured with immunoSEQ multiplex PCR; TCRdb has only the in-frame clones, and not every one. This sample has approximately 4,000 clones, with around three fifths found just once. Material for sequencing was lymphocytes from the gut lamina propria. All receptors derive from a man between 65 and 79 years old without celiac disease.

This clone was counted a few times. The chain combines TRBV6-5 with TRBJ1-4; D is unresolved. The CDR3 covers 15 residues. V was shortened by 2 bases and J by 8 bases, with 15 bases between the two germline ends. Per germline, CDR1 MNHEY and CDR2 SVGAGI. The CDR3 nucleotides read TGTGCCAGCAGTTACGCACCGGCTAGTCAAGAAAAACTGTTTTTT. Translating it yields CASSYAPASQEKLFF.

There are a few counts of this clone. This chain connects TRBV19 to TRBJ2-5; a possible D gene is TRBD2 (5 bases). This CDR3 contains 13 residues. Trimming removed 4 bases from V and 5 bases from J, with 11 bases in between. Germline CDR1 LNHDA, CDR2 SQIVND (reference sequence). The CDR3 protein is CASSSGGLETQYF. The DNA for the CDR3 is TGTGCCAGTAGTAGCGGCGGGTTGGAGACCCAGTACTTC.

This clone has a handful of counts. The J gene is TRBJ1-1, the V gene TRBV2; possible D gene TRBD1, 5 bases. This CDR3 region has 13 residues. V was trimmed by 6 bases and J by 2 bases, leaving 10 bases between them. From germline, CDR1 is SNHLY and CDR2 FYNNEI. For the CDR3, the DNA is TGTGCCAGCAGGCGGGGGTTCAACACTGAAGCTTTCTTT. This encodes CASRRGFNTEAFF.

The rearrangement links TRBV19 to TRBJ2-1, with D perhaps matching TRBD2 (5 bases). CDR1 LNHDA and CDR2 SQIVND come from the germline V gene (reference sequence). V lost 0 bases to trimming and J lost 15 bases, with 15 bases between them. The CDR3 runs to 13 residues. CDR3 sequence (DNA): TGTGCCAGTAGTATAGAAGCACTAGGGTTTCGGTTCTTC. Amino acid sequence: CASSIEALGFRFF.

The gene calls are TRBV10-3 and TRBJ1-2; D is uncertain. Germline CDR1 is ENHRY and CDR2 is SYGVKD. CDR3 length: 14 residues. Trimming took 2 bases from V and 0 from J, leaving 7 bases between them. The CDR3 sequence is CAISEMTPNYGYTF. The CDR3 nucleotides read TGTGCCATCAGTGAGATGACACCTAACTATGGCTACACCTTC.

This rearrangement joins TRBV19 to TRBJ1-5; tentative D call: TRBD1 (6 bases). Trimming took 5 bases from V and 3 from J, leaving 20 bases between them. This CDR3 spans 17 amino acids. Germline CDR1 and CDR2: LNHDA and SQIVND (reference sequence). This chain's CDR3 is CASSLWGRTVDNQPQHF. In nucleotides, the CDR3 is TGTGCCAGTAGTCTTTGGGGGCGGACAGTTGACAATCAGCCCCAGCATTTT.

The chain recombines TRBV28 with TRBJ2-1, with D maybe TRBD1 (6 bases). Germline V lookup: CDR1 MDHEN, CDR2 SYDVKM. Trimming took 2 bases from V and 5 from J, leaving 19 bases between them. The CDR3 totals 17 residues. CDR3 loop: CASSLPLGQGTHNEQFF. The CDR3 DNA reads as TGTGCCAGCAGTTTACCTCTTGGCCAGGGGACCCACAATGAGCAGTTCTTC.

This clone was seen a few times. The chain has TRBV19 and TRBJ1-3, with D maybe TRBD1 (6 bases). V was trimmed by 7 bases and J by 1 base, leaving 11 bases between them. The CDR3 sequence is 14 residues long. Germline-derived CDR1 and CDR2 are LNHDA and SQIVND (reference sequence). CDR3 in DNA: TGTGCCAGTATCGCGACAGGATCTGGAAACACCATATATTTT. Protein: CASIATGSGNTIYF.

The rearrangement uses TRBV7-9 and TRBJ1-2; no reliable D call. Trimming left V 3 bases short and J 0 bases short, with 11 bases between. The CDR3 is 15 residues long. The germline CDR1 and CDR2 sequences are SEHNR and FQNEAQ (reference sequence). The DNA of the CDR3 is TGTGCCAGCAGCTTCGAAAACGCAGCTAACTATGGCTACACCTTC. Protein product: CASSFENAANYGYTF.

The V call is TRBV27, the J call TRBJ2-1; 11 bases are shared with TRBD2. CDR3 length: 15 residues. The V segment lost 4 bases and the J segment 7 bases; nucleotides outside the gene matches: 6. Germline-derived CDR1 and CDR2 are MNHEY and SMNVEV (reference sequence). In DNA, the CDR3 is TGTGCCAGCAGTTCACTAGCGGGGGCCTGGAATGAGCAGTTCTTC. Protein: CASSSLAGAWNEQFF.

The chain has TRBV19 and TRBJ1-2; 7 nucleotides line up with TRBD1. Trimming removed 11 bases from V and 5 bases from J; junction bases left unmatched: 8. The CDR3 runs to 12 residues. Germline V lookup: CDR1 LNHDA, CDR2 SQIVND (reference sequence). The CDR3 region is CACGQGEYGYTF. The CDR3 coding sequence is TGTGCCTGCGGCCAGGGGGAATATGGCTACACCTTC.

The chain is built from TRBV28 and TRBJ2-2, with TRBD1 identical over 7 bases. Trimming cost V 6 bases and J 6 bases; bases outside gene matches: 1. The germline V gene has CDR1 MDHEN and CDR2 SYDVKM. The CDR3 runs 12 residues. The CDR3 DNA follows: TGTGCCAGCAGAGGGGGCGCCGGGGAGCTGTTTTTT. It encodes CASRGGAGELFF.

This clone has just one count. The V gene is TRBV6-1, the J gene TRBJ2-5, with 7 bases lining up with TRBD1. Gene TRBJ2-7 matches the end of the DNA better, so the J call may be wrong. The CDR3 consists of 14 residues. CDR1 and CDR2 (germline): MNHNS, SASEGT. The chain's CDR3 is CASSRGDSNYEQYF. DNA for the CDR3: TGTGCCAGCAGTCGAGGGGACAGTAACTACGAGCAGTACTTC.

This clone showed up just a few times. The chain carries TRBV5-4 and TRBJ1-6; the D gene is possibly TRBD1 (5 bases). Germline V lookup: CDR1 SGHNT, CDR2 YYREEE (reference sequence). Trimming left V 3 bases short and J 8 bases short, with 9 bases between. The CDR3 covers 13 residues. The CDR3 nucleotides are TGTGCCAGCAGCTCGGGAGGGGATTCACCCCTCCACTTT. It encodes CASSSGGDSPLHF.

This clone has only a few counts. V usage is TRBV11-2 and J usage is TRBJ2-7; 11 bases line up with TRBD2. The germline CDR1 and CDR2 sequences are SGHAT and FQNNGV. Losses at the gene ends were 5 bases for V and 2 bases for J; bases not matched to a gene: 5. The CDR3 sequence is 15 residues long. DNA for the CDR3: TGTGCCAGCAGCACGACTAGCGGGACAACCTACGAGCAGTACTTC. It codes for CASSTTSGTTYEQYF.

The rearrangement links TRBV4-1 to TRBJ2-5; D gene unclear. The germline gives CDR1 MGHRA, CDR2 YSYEKL. V was clipped by 4 bases and J by 2 bases, with 11 bases between them. This CDR3 comprises 14 residues. DNA of the CDR3: TGCGCCAGCAGCCTGACTGCTGTACAAGAGACCCAGTACTTC. This encodes CASSLTAVQETQYF.

This clone appeared a few times. The CDR3 region has the DNA TGTGCCAGCCAAATTACCGGTGAGCGGCCCCAGCATTTT. Translating gives CASQITGERPQHF. V gene TRBV6-6 combines with J gene TRBJ1-5; D gene unclear. CDR1 is MNHNY and CDR2 is SVGAGI in the germline V gene (reference sequence). V lost 8 bases to trimming and J lost 9 bases, with 17 bases between them. CDR3 length: 13 amino acids.

This rearrangement joins TRBV18 to TRBJ2-7; perhaps TRBD2 as D (5 bases). V was shortened by 2 bases and J by 5 bases, with 10 bases between the two germline ends. Germline lookup yields CDR1 KGHSH and CDR2 LQKENI. CDR3 size: 13 residues. The CDR3 bases are TGTGCCAGCTCACCATCGCCCGGGGACGAGCAGTACTTC. Its translation is CASSPSPGDEQYF.

The CDR3 region has the DNA TGTGCCAGCAGCTTAGTTTCGGGTTTGGCATTTGCTGGAAACACCATATATTTT. Translating gives CASSLVSGLAFAGNTIYF. The chain combines TRBV7-9 with TRBJ1-3, with D unresolved. Germline lookup yields CDR1 SEHNR and CDR2 FQNEAQ (reference sequence). Between the trimmed V and J ends, which lost 1 base and 2 bases, there was a span of 18 bases. The CDR3 covers 18 residues.

V is TRBV29-1 and J is TRBJ1-1; 8 bases match TRBD1. CDR1 and CDR2 (germline): SQVTM, ANQGSEA. The CDR3 is made up of 12 amino acids. The V and J ends lost 6 bases and 5 bases, in that order; junction bases with no gene match: 5. The CDR3 nucleotides read TGCAGCGTGGACAGGGTTGGAACTGAAGCTTTCTTT. Its protein is CSVDRVGTEAFF.

As concerns this clone: Other DNA sequences in this specimen translate into the identical CDR3. This chain joins TRBV27 and TRBJ1-4; 8 positions match TRBD1. Unmatched junction bases numbered 5, after V lost 6 bases and J lost 2 bases. The CDR3 has 15 residues. Germline V gives CDR1 MNHEY, CDR2 SMNVEV (reference sequence). The CDR3 sequence is CASSSQGATNEKLFF. The CDR3 nucleotides read TGTGCCAGCAGCTCTCAGGGGGCGACTAATGAAAAACTGTTTTTT.